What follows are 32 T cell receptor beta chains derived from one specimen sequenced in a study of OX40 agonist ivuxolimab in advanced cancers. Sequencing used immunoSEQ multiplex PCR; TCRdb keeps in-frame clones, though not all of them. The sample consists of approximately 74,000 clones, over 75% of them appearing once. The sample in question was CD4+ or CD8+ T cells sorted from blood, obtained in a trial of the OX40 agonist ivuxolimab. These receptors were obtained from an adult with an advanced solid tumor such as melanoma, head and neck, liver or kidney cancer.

The CDR3 bases are TGTGCCAGCAGTTTCAGGTCGGGAAGTAACGAGCAGTACTTC. Translated, it gives CASSFRSGSNEQYF. The rearrangement links TRBV28 to TRBJ2-7; a possible D gene is TRBD2 (5 bases). This CDR3 is 14 amino acids long. CDR1 and CDR2 from the germline V gene are MDHEN and SYDVKM. The V gene lost 3 bases and the J gene lost 5 bases, with 14 bases spanning the gap.

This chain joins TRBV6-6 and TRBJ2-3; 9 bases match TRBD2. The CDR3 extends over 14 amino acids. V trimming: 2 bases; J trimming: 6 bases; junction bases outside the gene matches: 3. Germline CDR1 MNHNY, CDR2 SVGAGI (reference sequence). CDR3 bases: TGTGCCAGCAGTTACCGACTAGCGGCTGATACGCAGTATTTT. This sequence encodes CASSYRLAADTQYF.

The CDR3 coding sequence is TGCAGCGTTGAAGTAGGTGGACAGGGCCGCGGGGAGACCCAGTACTTC. It codes for CSVEVGGQGRGETQYF. V gene TRBV29-1 combines with J gene TRBJ2-5, with 8 bases aligning to TRBD1. The V gene's germline CDR1 is SQVTM and CDR2 ANQGSEA. The V gene end was trimmed by 1 base and the J gene end by 5 bases; junction bases not matched to a gene: 12. CDR3 length: 16 residues.

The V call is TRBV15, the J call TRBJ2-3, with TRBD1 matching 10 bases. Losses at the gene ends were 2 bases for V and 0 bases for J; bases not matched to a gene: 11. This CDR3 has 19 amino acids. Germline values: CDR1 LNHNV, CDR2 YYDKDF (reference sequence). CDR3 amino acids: CATSRSGQGFYTSTDTQYF. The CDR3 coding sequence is TGTGCCACCAGCAGATCGGGACAGGGGTTTTACACTAGCACAGATACGCAGTATTTT.

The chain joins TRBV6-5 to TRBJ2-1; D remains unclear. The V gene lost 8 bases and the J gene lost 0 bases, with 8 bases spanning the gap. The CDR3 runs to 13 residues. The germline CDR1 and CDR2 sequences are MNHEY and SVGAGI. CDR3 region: CASGEYSYNEQFF. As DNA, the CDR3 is TGTGCCAGCGGTGAATACTCCTACAATGAGCAGTTCTTC.

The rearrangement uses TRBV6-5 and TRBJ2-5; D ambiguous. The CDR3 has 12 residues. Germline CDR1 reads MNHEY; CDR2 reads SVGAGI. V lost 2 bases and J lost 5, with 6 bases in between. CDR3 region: CASSYIGETQYF. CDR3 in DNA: TGTGCCAGCAGTTACATTGGGGAGACCCAGTACTTC.

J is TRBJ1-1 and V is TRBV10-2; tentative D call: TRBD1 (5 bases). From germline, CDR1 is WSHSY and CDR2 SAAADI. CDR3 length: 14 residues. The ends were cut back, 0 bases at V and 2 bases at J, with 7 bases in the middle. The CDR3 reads CASSESRDNTEAFF. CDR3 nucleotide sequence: TGCGCCAGCAGTGAGTCTCGGGACAACACTGAAGCTTTCTTT.

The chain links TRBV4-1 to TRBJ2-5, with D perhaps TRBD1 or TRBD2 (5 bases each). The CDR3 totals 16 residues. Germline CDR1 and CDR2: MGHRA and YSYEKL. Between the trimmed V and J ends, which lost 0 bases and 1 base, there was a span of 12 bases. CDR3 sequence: CASSQDPAGAQETQYF. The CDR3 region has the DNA TGCGCCAGCAGCCAAGACCCGGCCGGGGCCCAAGAGACCCAGTACTTC.

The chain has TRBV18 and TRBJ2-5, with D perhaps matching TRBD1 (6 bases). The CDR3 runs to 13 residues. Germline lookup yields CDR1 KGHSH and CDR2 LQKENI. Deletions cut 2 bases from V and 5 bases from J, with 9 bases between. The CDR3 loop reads CASSPGGWETQYF. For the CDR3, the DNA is TGTGCCAGCTCACCAGGGGGCTGGGAGACCCAGTACTTC.

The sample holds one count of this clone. CDR3 loop: CASSSGRTNTGELFF. CDR3 DNA: TGTGCCAGCAGTTCCGGAAGGACAAACACCGGGGAGCTGTTTTTT. The rearrangement joins TRBV6-6 to TRBJ2-2, with D possibly matching TRBD1 (5 bases). Per the germline V gene, CDR1 is MNHNY and CDR2 is SVGAGI (reference sequence). V lost 4 bases to trimming and J lost 2 bases, with 11 bases between them. There are 15 residues in the CDR3.

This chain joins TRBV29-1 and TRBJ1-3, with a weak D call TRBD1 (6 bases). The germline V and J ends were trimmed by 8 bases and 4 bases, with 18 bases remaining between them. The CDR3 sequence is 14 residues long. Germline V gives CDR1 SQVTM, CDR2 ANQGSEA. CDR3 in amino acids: CSHLVGGPGNTIYF. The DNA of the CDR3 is TGCAGCCATTTGGTGGGGGGGCCGGGAAACACCATATATTTT.

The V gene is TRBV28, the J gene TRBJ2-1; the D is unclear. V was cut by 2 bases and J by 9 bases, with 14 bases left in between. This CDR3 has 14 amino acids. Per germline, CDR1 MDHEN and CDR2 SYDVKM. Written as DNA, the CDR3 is TGTGCCAGCAGTTTACGAGTCGAGTATTCTGAGCAGTTCTTC. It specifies CASSLRVEYSEQFF.

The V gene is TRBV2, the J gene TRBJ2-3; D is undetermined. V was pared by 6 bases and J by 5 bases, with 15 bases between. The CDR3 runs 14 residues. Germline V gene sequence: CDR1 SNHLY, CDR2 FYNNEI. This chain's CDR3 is CASRISWGIDTQYF. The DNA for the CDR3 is TGTGCCAGCAGAATTTCCTGGGGTATAGATACGCAGTATTTT.

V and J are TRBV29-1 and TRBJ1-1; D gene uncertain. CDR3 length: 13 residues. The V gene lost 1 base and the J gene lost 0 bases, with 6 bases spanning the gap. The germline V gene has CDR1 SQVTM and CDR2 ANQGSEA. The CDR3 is CSVEGPLNTEAFF. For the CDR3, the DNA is TGCAGCGTTGAAGGACCATTGAACACTGAAGCTTTCTTT.

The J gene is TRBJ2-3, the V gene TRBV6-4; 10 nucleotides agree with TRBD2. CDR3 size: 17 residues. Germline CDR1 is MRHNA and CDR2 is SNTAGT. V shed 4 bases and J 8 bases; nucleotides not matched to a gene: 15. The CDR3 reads CASSVRRLAGAIGTQYF. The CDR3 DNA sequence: TGTGCCAGCAGTGTCCGACGGCTAGCGGGAGCGATTGGTACGCAGTATTTT.

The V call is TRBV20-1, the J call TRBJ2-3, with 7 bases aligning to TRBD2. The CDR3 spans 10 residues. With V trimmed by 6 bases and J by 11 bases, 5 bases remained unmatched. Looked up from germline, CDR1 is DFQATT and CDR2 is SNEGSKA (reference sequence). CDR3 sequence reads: CSAWERGQYF. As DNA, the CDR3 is TGCAGTGCCTGGGAGCGGGGGCAGTATTTT.

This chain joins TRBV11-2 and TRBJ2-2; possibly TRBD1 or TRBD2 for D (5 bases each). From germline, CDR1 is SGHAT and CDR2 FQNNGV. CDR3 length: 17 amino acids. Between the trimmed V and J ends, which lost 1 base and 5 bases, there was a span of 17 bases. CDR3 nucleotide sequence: TGTGCCAGCAGCTTAGTCGGGGTAGGCAGGGAAACCGGGGAGCTGTTTTTT. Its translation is CASSLVGVGRETGELFF. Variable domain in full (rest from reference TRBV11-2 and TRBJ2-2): EAGVAQSPRYKIIEKRQSVAFWCNPISGHATLYWYQQILGQGPKLLIQFQNNGVVDDSQLPKDRFSAERLKGVDSTLKIQPAKLEDSAVYLCASSLVGVGRETGELFFGEGSRLTVL.

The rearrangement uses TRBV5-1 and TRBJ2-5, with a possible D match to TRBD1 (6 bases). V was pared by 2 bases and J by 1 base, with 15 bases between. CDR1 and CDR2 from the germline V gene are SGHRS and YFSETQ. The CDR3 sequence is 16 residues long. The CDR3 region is CASSFSSGTSQETQYF. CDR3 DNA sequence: TGCGCCAGCAGCTTCTCGTCCGGGACAAGCCAAGAGACCCAGTACTTC. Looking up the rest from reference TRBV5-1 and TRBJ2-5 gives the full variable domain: KAGVTQTPRYLIKTRGQQVTLSCSPISGHRSVSWYQQTPGQGLQFLFEYFSETQRNKGNFPGRFSGRQFSNSRSEMNVSTLELGDSALYLCASSFSSGTSQETQYFGPGTRLLVL.

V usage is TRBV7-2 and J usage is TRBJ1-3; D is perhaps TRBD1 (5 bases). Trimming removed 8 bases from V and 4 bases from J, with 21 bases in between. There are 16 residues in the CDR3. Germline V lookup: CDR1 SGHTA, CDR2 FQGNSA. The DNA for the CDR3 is TGTGCCAGCGGACGCCGGGGGGGGGTTTCCGGAAACACCATATATTTT. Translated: CASGRRGGVSGNTIYF.

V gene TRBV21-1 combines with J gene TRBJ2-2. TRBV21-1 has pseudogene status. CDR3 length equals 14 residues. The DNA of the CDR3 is TGTGCCAGCAGCGGGCGTGGGGACACCGGGGAGCTGTTTTTT. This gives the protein CASSGRGDTGELFF.

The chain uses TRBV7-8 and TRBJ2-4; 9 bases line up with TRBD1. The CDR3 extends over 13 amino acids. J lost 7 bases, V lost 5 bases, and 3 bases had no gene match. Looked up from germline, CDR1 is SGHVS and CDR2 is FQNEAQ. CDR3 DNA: TGTGCCAGCAGCGAAGGGACAGGGAACATTCAGTACTTC. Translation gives CASSEGTGNIQYF.

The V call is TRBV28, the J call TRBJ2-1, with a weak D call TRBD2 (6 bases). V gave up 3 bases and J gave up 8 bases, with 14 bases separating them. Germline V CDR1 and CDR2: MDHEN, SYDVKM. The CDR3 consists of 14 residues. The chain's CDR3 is CASSLAGIRDEQFF. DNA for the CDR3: TGTGCCAGCAGTTTGGCGGGGATAAGGGATGAGCAGTTCTTC.

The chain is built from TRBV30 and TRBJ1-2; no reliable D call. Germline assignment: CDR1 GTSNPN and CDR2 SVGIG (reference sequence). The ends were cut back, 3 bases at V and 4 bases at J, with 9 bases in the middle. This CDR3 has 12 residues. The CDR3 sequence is CAWSQVPYGYTF. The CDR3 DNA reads TGTGCCTGGAGCCAGGTGCCCTATGGCTACACCTTC.

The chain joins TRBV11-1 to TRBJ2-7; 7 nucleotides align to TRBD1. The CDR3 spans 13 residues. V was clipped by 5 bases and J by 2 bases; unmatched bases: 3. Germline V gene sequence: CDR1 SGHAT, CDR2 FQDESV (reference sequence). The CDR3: CASSPGQAYEQYF. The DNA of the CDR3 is TGTGCCAGCAGCCCAGGACAGGCCTACGAGCAGTACTTC.

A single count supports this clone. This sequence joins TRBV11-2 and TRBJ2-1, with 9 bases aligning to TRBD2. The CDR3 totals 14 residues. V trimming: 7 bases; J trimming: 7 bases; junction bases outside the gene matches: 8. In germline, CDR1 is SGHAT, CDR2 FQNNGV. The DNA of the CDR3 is TGTGCCAGCAAGGAGGCGGGAGGGCCAAATGAGCAGTTCTTC. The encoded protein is CASKEAGGPNEQFF.

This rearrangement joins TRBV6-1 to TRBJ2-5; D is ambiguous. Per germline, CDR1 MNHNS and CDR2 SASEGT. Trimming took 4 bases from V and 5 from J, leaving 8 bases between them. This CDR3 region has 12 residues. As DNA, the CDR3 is TGTGCCAGCAGTGTGAGTCGGGAGACCCAGTACTTC. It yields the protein CASSVSRETQYF.

For the CDR3, the DNA is TGTGCCAGCAGTGCCGAAACCTACGAGCAGTACTTC. Residues: CASSAETYEQYF. The rearrangement uses TRBV2 and TRBJ2-7; unclear D gene. CDR1 SNHLY and CDR2 FYNNEI come from the germline V gene. This CDR3 region has 12 residues. V was trimmed by 4 bases and J by 2 bases, leaving 6 bases between them.

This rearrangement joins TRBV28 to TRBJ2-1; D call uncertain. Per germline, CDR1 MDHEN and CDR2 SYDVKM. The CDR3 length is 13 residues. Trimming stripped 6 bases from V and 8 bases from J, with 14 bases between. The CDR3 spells CASRGSLRDEQFF. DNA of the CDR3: TGTGCCAGCAGAGGGTCCCTAAGGGATGAGCAGTTCTTC.

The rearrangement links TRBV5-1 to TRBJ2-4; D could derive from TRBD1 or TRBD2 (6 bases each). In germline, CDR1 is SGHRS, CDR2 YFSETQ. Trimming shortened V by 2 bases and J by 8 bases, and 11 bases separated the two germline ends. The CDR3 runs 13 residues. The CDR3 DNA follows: TGCGCCAGCAGCTTACCAGGGGAGGACATTCAGTACTTC. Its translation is CASSLPGEDIQYF.

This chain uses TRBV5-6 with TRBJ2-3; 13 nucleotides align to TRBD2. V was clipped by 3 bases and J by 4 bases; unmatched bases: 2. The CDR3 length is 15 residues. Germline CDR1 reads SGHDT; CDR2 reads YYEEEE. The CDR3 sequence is CASSYGLAGADTQYF. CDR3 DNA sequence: TGTGCCAGCAGCTACGGACTAGCGGGAGCAGATACGCAGTATTTT.

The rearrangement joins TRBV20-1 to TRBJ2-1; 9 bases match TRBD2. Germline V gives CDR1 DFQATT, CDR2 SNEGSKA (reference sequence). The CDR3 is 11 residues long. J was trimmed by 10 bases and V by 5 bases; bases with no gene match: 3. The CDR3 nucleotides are TGCAGTGCTGGACTAGCGCCCGAGCAGTTCTTC. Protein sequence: CSAGLAPEQFF.

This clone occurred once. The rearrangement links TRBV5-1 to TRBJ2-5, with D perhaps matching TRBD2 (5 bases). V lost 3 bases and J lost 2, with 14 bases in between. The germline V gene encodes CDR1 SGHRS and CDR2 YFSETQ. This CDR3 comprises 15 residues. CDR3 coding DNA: TGCGCCAGCAGCTGGACGGGGATACCTCAAGAGACCCAGTACTTC. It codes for CASSWTGIPQETQYF.